Presented here are 21 T cell receptor beta chains from one specimen sequenced in a study of blood T cell repertoires in COVID-19. Method: immunoSEQ multiplex PCR; TCRdb's copy keeps in-frame clones and lacks some. The top ten hold roughly 6% of the sample, which has 220,000 or so clones, under 90% seen once. The material sequenced was peripheral blood. These receptors were obtained from a man in his sixties who had recovered from COVID-19.

This clone has just a few counts. V usage is TRBV11-3 and J usage is TRBJ2-7, with D possibly being TRBD2 (5 bases). The CDR3 has 13 amino acids. V shed 1 base and J shed 3 bases, with 7 bases lying between them. Per the germline V gene, CDR1 is SGHNT and CDR2 is YENEEA. The CDR3 protein is CASSLAGNYEQYF. The CDR3 coding sequence is TGTGCCAGCAGCTTAGCGGGAAACTACGAGCAGTACTTC.

Comment on this clone: Other nucleotide sequences from this sample produce the same CDR3. The V call is TRBV6-1, the J call TRBJ2-7; D ambiguous. The CDR3 is made up of 12 amino acids. CDR1 and CDR2 (germline): MNHNS, SASEGT. Trimming left V 2 bases short and J 1 base short, with 3 bases between. This CDR3 reads CASSELSYEQYF. The DNA of the CDR3 is TGTGCCAGCAGTGAACTTTCCTACGAGCAGTACTTC.

This clone came up once. The rearrangement links TRBV27 to TRBJ2-7; TRBD2 aligns across 10 bases. This CDR3 comprises 14 residues. Germline CDR1 and CDR2: MNHEY and SMNVEV (reference sequence). With 2 bases clipped from V and 4 bases from J, the junction kept 2 bases outside the gene matches. The CDR3 reads CASSLLAGVYEQYF. The DNA for the CDR3 is TGTGCCAGCAGTTTACTAGCGGGGGTGTACGAGCAGTACTTC.

The V call is TRBV7-2, the J call TRBJ1-5; 7 nucleotides align to TRBD1. Germline lookup yields CDR1 SGHTA and CDR2 FQGNSA. V was pared by 5 bases and J by 2 bases, with 6 bases of the junction left unmatched. This CDR3 comprises 15 residues. CDR3 sequence: CASSVSGTGNQPQHF. CDR3 sequence (DNA): TGTGCCAGCAGCGTCTCCGGGACAGGCAATCAGCCCCAGCATTTT.

The chain combines TRBV27 with TRBJ1-4, with 11 bases matching TRBD1. There are 19 residues in the CDR3. CDR1 and CDR2 (germline): MNHEY, SMNVEV (reference sequence). V lost 5 bases to trimming and J lost 0 bases; unmatched junction nucleotides: 11. This CDR3 is CASSLGTGGKVATNEKLFF. DNA for the CDR3: TGTGCCAGCAGTCTAGGGACAGGGGGTAAGGTTGCAACTAATGAAAAACTGTTTTTT.

The genes are TRBV28 and TRBJ2-2; 7 nucleotides line up with TRBD2. V was pared by 6 bases and J by 2 bases, with 18 bases of the junction left unmatched. CDR3 size: 19 residues. CDR1 is MDHEN, CDR2 SYDVKM, per germline. The CDR3 nucleotides are TGTGCCAGCAGCCCCGCCGCGACTCCGGGACTACCCAACACCGGGGAGCTGTTTTTT. Protein sequence: CASSPAATPGLPNTGELFF.

The CDR3: CSARQGNTIYF. DNA for the CDR3: TGCAGTGCTAGACAAGGAAACACCATATATTTT. The rearrangement links TRBV20-1 to TRBJ1-3; D is unresolved. V gave up 2 bases and J gave up 4 bases, with 3 bases separating them. Germline CDR1 is DFQATT and CDR2 is SNEGSKA (reference sequence). The CDR3 is 11 residues long.

The count of this clone is one. This sequence joins TRBV5-1 and TRBJ2-7, with D perhaps matching TRBD1 (5 bases). This CDR3 comprises 14 residues. Germline values: CDR1 SGHRS, CDR2 YFSETQ. Between the trimmed V and J ends, which lost 0 bases and 2 bases, there was a span of 9 bases. This CDR3 is CASSLELDTYEQYF. CDR3 nucleotide sequence: TGCGCCAGCAGCTTGGAACTGGACACCTACGAGCAGTACTTC.

The V and J genes are TRBV5-1 and TRBJ1-1; a possible D gene is TRBD1 (6 bases). CDR1 SGHRS and CDR2 YFSETQ come from the germline V gene. Trimming cost V 0 bases and J 5 bases, with 17 bases left between them. The CDR3 loop spans 16 amino acids. CDR3 DNA sequence: TGCGCCAGCAGCTTGGCCGTCAGGGGAGAAGGAACTGAAGCTTTCTTT. It yields the protein CASSLAVRGEGTEAFF.

V gene TRBV5-1 combines with J gene TRBJ2-3, with 8 nucleotides matching TRBD1. Germline V gene lookup returns CDR1 SGHRS and CDR2 YFSETQ. V lost 0 bases, J lost 4 bases, and 7 bases stayed unmatched. This CDR3 comprises 16 residues. The CDR3 sequence: CASSLEPGGDADTQYF. CDR3 DNA: TGCGCCAGCAGCTTGGAACCAGGGGGCGACGCAGATACGCAGTATTTT.

In DNA, the CDR3 is TGTGCCAGCAGTTCCGCGGGGGCAGGGGGCATAGATTCACCCCTCCACTTT. Its protein is CASSSAGAGGIDSPLHF. The V and J genes are TRBV28 and TRBJ1-6, with TRBD1 matching 8 bases. Germline V CDR1 and CDR2: MDHEN, SYDVKM. The CDR3 totals 17 residues. Trimming cost V 4 bases and J 8 bases; bases outside gene matches: 13.

V usage is TRBV4-1 and J usage is TRBJ2-1; 9 nucleotides match TRBD2. V lost 0 bases, J lost 10 bases, and 10 bases stayed unmatched. Per the germline V gene, CDR1 is MGHRA and CDR2 is YSYEKL. This CDR3 has 16 amino acids. CDR3 nucleotide sequence: TGCGCCAGCAGCCAAGAAGTTGGCGGGAGGGCCAGGGAGCAGTTCTTC. Its translation: CASSQEVGGRAREQFF.

The chain has TRBV5-4 and TRBJ2-3; 7 bases are a match to TRBD2. Germline CDR1 and CDR2: SGHNT and YYREEE (reference sequence). The ends lost 5 bases at V and 0 bases at J; junction bases unmatched: 6. The CDR3 is 15 residues long. The CDR3 reads CASSPSGTSTDTQYF. The CDR3 nucleotides read TGTGCCAGCAGTCCTAGCGGCACTAGCACAGATACGCAGTATTTT.

The rearrangement links TRBV24-1 to TRBJ2-6; 7 bases match TRBD1. With V trimmed by 4 bases and J by 1 base, 9 bases remained unmatched. This CDR3 contains 18 residues. Germline V CDR1 and CDR2: KGHDR, SFDVKD. CDR3 in DNA: TGTGCCACCAGTGACACCCCAATGACAGGGTCTGGGGCCAACGTCCTGACTTTC. This encodes CATSDTPMTGSGANVLTF.

The chain employs TRBV2 and TRBJ2-5; D unclear. CDR1 SNHLY and CDR2 FYNNEI come from the germline V gene. The CDR3 runs 14 residues. Deletions cut 6 bases from V and 1 base from J, with 12 bases between. CDR3 bases: TGTGCCAGCAGGGCGACACTTATCCAAGAGACCCAGTACTTC. Amino acid sequence: CASRATLIQETQYF.

The V and J genes are TRBV6-1 and TRBJ1-2, with D possibly being TRBD1 (6 bases). In germline, CDR1 is MNHNS, CDR2 SASEGT. The CDR3 extends over 15 amino acids. V shed 1 base and J shed 7 bases, with 16 bases lying between them. The CDR3 nucleotides read TGTGCCAGCAGTGAAGACCCGACAGGTTTTAGTGGCTACACCTTC. Its translation is CASSEDPTGFSGYTF.

V usage is TRBV15 and J usage is TRBJ1-2; 7 nucleotides line up with TRBD1. The CDR3 is made up of 15 amino acids. V lost 3 bases, J lost 7 bases, and 11 bases stayed unmatched. CDR1 and CDR2 (germline): LNHNV, YYDKDF (reference sequence). CDR3 residues: CATSRGTAGEAGYTF. The CDR3 nucleotides are TGTGCCACCAGCAGGGGGACAGCGGGGGAGGCTGGCTACACCTTC.

The chain couples TRBV18 to TRBJ2-5, with D maybe TRBD1 (5 bases). The V end lost 5 bases, the J end lost 5 bases, and 12 bases lay between the germline ends. This CDR3 region has 13 residues. CDR1 is KGHSH and CDR2 is LQKENI in the germline V gene. Here the CDR3 DNA reads TGTGCCAGCTCATTGGCAGGGCCCGAGACCCAGTACTTC. This gives the protein CASSLAGPETQYF.

The chain uses TRBV7-2 and TRBJ2-1; TRBD2 agrees at 9 bases. V lost 7 bases, J lost 6 bases, and 10 bases stayed unmatched. Germline V lookup: CDR1 SGHTA, CDR2 FQGNSA. This CDR3 is 15 amino acids long. CDR3 loop: CASNLVAGVANEQFF. The CDR3 DNA reads as TGTGCCAGCAATTTGGTAGCGGGAGTGGCCAATGAGCAGTTCTTC. The whole variable domain, filled in from reference TRBV7-2 and TRBJ2-1, reads GAGVSQSPSNKVTEKGKDVELRCDPISGHTALYWYRQSLGQGLEFLIYFQGNSAPDKSGLPSDRFSAERTGGSVSTLTIQRTQQEDSAVYLCASNLVAGVANEQFFGPGTRLTVL.

The chain employs TRBV10-3 and TRBJ1-2; possibly TRBD1 for D (5 bases). The CDR3 runs 15 residues. Trimming shortened V by 10 bases and J by 0 bases, and 18 bases separated the two germline ends. Germline V gene lookup returns CDR1 ENHRY and CDR2 SYGVKD. This chain's CDR3 is CASLAPGDTNYGYTF. CDR3 nucleotide sequence: TGTGCCAGCCTGGCCCCGGGGGATACTAACTATGGCTACACCTTC.

The chain links TRBV19 to TRBJ2-7; 7 nucleotides match TRBD1. The CDR3 extends over 17 amino acids. After removal of 1 base from V and 1 base from J, the junction contained 10 bases not matched to a gene. The germline CDR1 and CDR2 sequences are LNHDA and SQIVND (reference sequence). The CDR3 DNA sequence: TGTGCCAGTAGTATAGGCCTAACAGGGGTCGGGTCCTACGAGCAGTACTTC. Amino acids: CASSIGLTGVGSYEQYF.